The present entry profiles one T cell receptor beta chain with its context. What it recognizes is unknown. The record originates from a study of shared clonotypes between healthy human individuals. Whole-study results and caveats: Unshared clonotypes carried lower generation probabilities than those common to all four donors.

Using immunoSEQ multiplex PCR, the repertoire was profiled, and TCRdb retains in-frame clones only, with some absent. The sample carries around 600,000 clones, about 95% recorded once. V was clipped by 1 base and J by 7 bases; unmatched bases: 4. In germline, CDR1 is LNHDA, CDR2 SQIVND (reference sequence). This CDR3 contains 14 residues. Naive CD8 cells lacked CD45RO and underwent positive selection for CCR7, leaving out terminally differentiated effector memory CD45RA+ cells. The chain is built from TRBV19 and TRBJ1-5; 7 nucleotides agree with TRBD1. The sequence derives from a woman aged 25-40 years in good health. Specimen: naive CD8+ T cells sorted from blood. The CDR3, as DNA: TGTGCCAGTAGTATAGGACAGGGTACACAGCCCCAGCATTTT. Amino acid sequence: CASSIGQGTQPQHF.